The 24 T cell receptor beta chains below were found in one sample sequenced in a study of cytomegalovirus exposure and HLA in healthy donors. The PCR used 60 Vbeta and 13 Jbeta primers. The protocol was immunoSEQ multiplex PCR, while the TCRdb copy is restricted to in-frame clones and leaves out a portion. The sample has about 210,000 clones, approximately 80% seen once; the top ten hold 11% to 15%. The sample comprised PBMCs. The source is a woman aged 30 to 39 in good health and CMV-seropositive.

The rearrangement joins TRBV6-1 to TRBJ2-7; no firm D call. Trimming took off 6 bases at V and 5 bases at J, with 14 bases between the two ends. CDR3 length: 13 amino acids. CDR1 MNHNS and CDR2 SASEGT come from the germline V gene. The CDR3 nucleotides read TGTGCCAGCAGGACCCCGGGTTACAACGAGCAGTACTTC. It codes for CASRTPGYNEQYF.

This clone was detected only a few times. The chain carries TRBV20-1 and TRBJ2-7; D remains ambiguous. This CDR3 comprises 10 residues. Germline V gene lookup returns CDR1 DFQATT and CDR2 SNEGSKA (reference sequence). Trimming took off 4 bases at V and 2 bases at J, with 3 bases between the two ends. CDR3 sequence (DNA): TGCAGTGCTACTACCTACGAGCAGTACTTC. Residues: CSATTYEQYF.

The V and J genes are TRBV29-1 and TRBJ1-2, with 8 bases identical to TRBD1. J lost 8 bases, V lost 1 base, and 6 bases had no gene match. The germline gives CDR1 SQVTM, CDR2 ANQGSEA. This CDR3 spans 13 amino acids. The CDR3 nucleotides read TGCAGCGTTGAAGGGGGGACAGGCGCGGGCTACACCTTC. It yields the protein CSVEGGTGAGYTF.

This clone was counted a single time. CDR3 loop: CASSLVGRGSPLHF. CDR3 coding DNA: TGCGCCAGCAGCTTGGTCGGCCGGGGTTCACCCCTCCACTTT. The chain combines TRBV5-1 with TRBJ1-6, with unresolved D. The CDR3 length is 14 residues. Trimming took 0 bases from V and 9 from J, leaving 10 bases between them. Looked up from germline, CDR1 is SGHRS and CDR2 is YFSETQ.

The chain couples TRBV6-1 to TRBJ2-3, with 9 bases lining up with TRBD2. With 0 bases clipped from V and 7 bases from J, the junction kept 20 bases outside the gene matches. This CDR3 has 20 amino acids. Germline V gives CDR1 MNHNS, CDR2 SASEGT. CDR3 nucleotide sequence: TGTGCCAGCAGTGAAGCGCTTCGCGCGGGGGGGCCGGGGGGAATGTATACGCAGTATTTT. Translated, it gives CASSEALRAGGPGGMYTQYF.

The V and J genes are TRBV19 and TRBJ2-7; TRBD1 is a possible D gene (5 bases). This CDR3 is built from 12 residues. Germline V gene lookup returns CDR1 LNHDA and CDR2 SQIVND (reference sequence). The V end lost 10 bases, the J end lost 2 bases, and 12 bases lay between the germline ends. CDR3 in amino acids: CATSLGPYEQYF. The DNA for the CDR3 is TGTGCCACCTCTCTGGGGCCCTACGAGCAGTACTTC.

This chain links TRBV10-3 with TRBJ2-7; the D is unclear. With 3 bases removed from V and 3 bases from J, the gap between germline ends came to 3 bases. Germline V CDR1 and CDR2: ENHRY, SYGVKD. The CDR3 has 11 amino acids. Written as DNA, the CDR3 is TGTGCCATCAGTGACTACTACGAGCAGTACTTC. Protein product: CAISDYYEQYF.

The V call is TRBV7-7, the J call TRBJ1-3; D not certain. The CDR3 has 13 amino acids. Germline V lookup: CDR1 SSHAT, CDR2 FNYEAQ (reference sequence). The CDR3 loop is CASARGIGNTIYF. CDR3 nucleotide sequence: TGTGCTAGCGCACGGGGAATTGGTAACACCATATATTTT.

This chain uses TRBV7-8 with TRBJ2-7, with TRBD1 as a possible D gene (5 bases). This CDR3 is built from 14 residues. Trimming cost V 4 bases and J 3 bases, with 13 bases left between them. CDR1 and CDR2 from the germline V gene are SGHVS and FQNEAQ. The CDR3 DNA reads as TGTGCCAGCAGCTCCCTGCGGACAAGCTACGAGCAGTACTTC. Translating it yields CASSSLRTSYEQYF.

This chain links TRBV7-2 with TRBJ2-4; 7 positions match TRBD2. The CDR3 spans 16 residues. Trimming took 4 bases from V and 0 from J; bases not matched to a gene: 6. Germline CDR1 and CDR2: SGHTA and FQGNSA. CDR3 DNA: TGTGCCAGCAGCTCGGGACTACTCCTAGCCAAAAACATTCAGTACTTC. This translates into CASSSGLLLAKNIQYF.

The V call is TRBV27, the J call TRBJ2-1, with 11 bases fitting TRBD1. CDR3 length: 18 residues. The J segment lost 2 bases and the V segment lost 5 bases, leaving 11 bases of the junction unmatched. CDR1 is MNHEY and CDR2 is SMNVEV in the germline V gene (reference sequence). The CDR3, as DNA: TGTGCCAGCAGTCAGGGAGGGACAGGGGGGATTCCCTACAATGAGCAGTTCTTC. This codes for CASSQGGTGGIPYNEQFF.

This clone was counted between two and nine times. V usage is TRBV7-3 and J usage is TRBJ2-3, with 8 bases aligning to TRBD2. The germline CDR1 and CDR2 sequences are SGHTA and FQGTGA. V gave up 4 bases and J gave up 5 bases; unmatched junction bases: 8. The CDR3 runs 15 residues. The CDR3 DNA is TGTGCCAGCAGCTCCGTAGCGGGGTTCAGAGATACGCAGTATTTT. This encodes CASSSVAGFRDTQYF.

Regarding this clone: An end of the junction differs from the germline gene, which may be a read error. The gene calls are TRBV7-9 and TRBJ1-3; no firm D call. Germline V gene lookup returns CDR1 SEHNR and CDR2 FQNEAQ (reference sequence). The CDR3 runs 14 residues. This chain's CDR3 is CSSSHQLGGNTIYF. CDR3 nucleotide sequence: TGTTCCAGCAGCCATCAACTAGGGGGAAACACCATATATTTT.

The V call is TRBV5-1, the J call TRBJ2-7; D is possibly TRBD2 (5 bases). Germline V gene sequence: CDR1 SGHRS, CDR2 YFSETQ. Trimming shortened V by 0 bases and J by 2 bases, and 9 bases separated the two germline ends. This CDR3 has 14 residues. DNA for the CDR3: TGCGCCAGCAGCTTGGAGCGGCAGCCCTACGAGCAGTACTTC. As protein: CASSLERQPYEQYF.

The chain recombines TRBV6-5 with TRBJ2-1; D is possibly TRBD2 (6 bases). The germline gives CDR1 MNHEY, CDR2 SVGAGI. The CDR3 spans 15 residues. V lost 5 bases to trimming and J lost 6 bases, with 17 bases between them. The DNA of the CDR3 is TGTGCCAGCAGTGTCGGGGAGATCGGGGGCAATGAGCAGTTCTTC. Residues: CASSVGEIGGNEQFF.

The chain is built from TRBV2 and TRBJ1-1; a possible D gene is TRBD1 (6 bases). Germline CDR1 is SNHLY and CDR2 is FYNNEI. CDR3 length equals 18 residues. Trimming removed 1 base at V and 5 bases at J, with 23 bases between. CDR3 sequence: CASSEGLRGRGASTEAFF. CDR3 nucleotides: TGTGCCAGCAGTGAAGGCTTGCGGGGGCGGGGGGCGTCTACTGAAGCTTTCTTT.

The J gene is TRBJ1-1, the V gene TRBV30; maybe TRBD1 (5 bases). This CDR3 contains 16 residues. Trimming took off 2 bases at V and 2 bases at J, with 18 bases between the two ends. CDR1 and CDR2 (germline): GTSNPN, SVGIG (reference sequence). The CDR3 DNA is TGTGCCTGGAGTCCGCTGAAGCAGGGATACAACACTGAAGCTTTCTTT. It yields the protein CAWSPLKQGYNTEAFF. The variable domain in full, with the rest retrieved from reference TRBV30 and TRBJ1-1, is SQTIHQWPATLVQPVGSPLSLECTVEGTSNPNLYWYRQAAGRGLQLLFYSVGIGQISSEVPQNLSASRPQDRQFILSSKKLLLSDSGFYLCAWSPLKQGYNTEAFFGQGTRLTVV.

The chain joins TRBV6-5 to TRBJ2-3; TRBD1 matches 8 bases. V was pared by 2 bases and J by 2 bases, with 3 bases of the junction left unmatched. The germline V gene has CDR1 MNHEY and CDR2 SVGAGI. The CDR3 is 15 amino acids. The CDR3 region has the DNA TGTGCCAGCAGTTACGGGACAGGAGACACAGATACGCAGTATTTT. The encoded protein is CASSYGTGDTDTQYF.

The V gene is TRBV5-5, the J gene TRBJ1-3, with D maybe TRBD1 (6 bases). CDR3 length: 15 residues. The V and J ends lost 5 bases and 0 bases respectively, with 12 bases between them. Germline values: CDR1 SGHKS, CDR2 YYEKEE (reference sequence). CDR3 amino acids: CASRPTGISGNTIYF. The CDR3 DNA is TGTGCCAGCAGGCCTACAGGGATCTCTGGAAACACCATATATTTT. The whole variable domain, remainder taken from reference TRBV5-5 and TRBJ1-3, is DAGVTQSPTHLIKTRGQQVTLRCSPISGHKSVSWYQQVLGQGPQFIFQYYEKEERGRGNFPDRFSARQFPNYSSELNVNALLLGDSALYLCASRPTGISGNTIYFGEGSWLTVV.

In this sample, this clone turned up a few times. The chain joins TRBV6-5 to TRBJ2-7; 9 bases agree with TRBD2. The CDR3 is made up of 12 amino acids. The germline V gene has CDR1 MNHEY and CDR2 SVGAGI. J lost 7 bases, V lost 6 bases, and 4 bases had no gene match. The CDR3 DNA reads TGTGCCAGCAGGGGACTAGCTTGGGAGCAGTACTTC. Encoded protein: CASRGLAWEQYF.

This clone occurred a few times. The genes are TRBV30 and TRBJ1-1; possibly TRBD1 for D (5 bases). V was cut by 0 bases and J by 7 bases, with 12 bases left in between. The CDR3 has 13 residues. Germline V gene data show CDR1 as GTSNPN and CDR2 as SVGIG (reference sequence). CDR3 in DNA: TGTGCCTGGAGTGTGGGGGGGAGGGGTGAAGCTTTCTTT. Its translation: CAWSVGGRGEAFF.

This rearrangement joins TRBV19 to TRBJ2-2; D is perhaps TRBD2 (6 bases). Germline CDR1 is LNHDA and CDR2 is SQIVND (reference sequence). This CDR3 is 13 amino acids long. V dropped 10 bases and J dropped 1 base, with 10 bases sitting between them. The CDR3 spells CATGTLNTGELFF. CDR3 sequence (DNA): TGTGCCACCGGGACTTTGAACACCGGGGAGCTGTTTTTT.

The chain recombines TRBV5-1 with TRBJ2-1; 7 nucleotides agree with TRBD2. J was trimmed by 5 bases and V by 0 bases; bases with no gene match: 5. CDR1 is SGHRS, CDR2 YFSETQ, per germline. CDR3 length equals 15 residues. The CDR3 region is CASSLGSSGDNEQFF. The CDR3 DNA follows: TGCGCCAGCAGCTTGGGATCTAGCGGAGACAATGAGCAGTTCTTC.

The chain couples TRBV6-5 to TRBJ1-1, with D uncertain. With 0 bases removed from V and 5 bases from J, the gap between germline ends came to 16 bases. This CDR3 has 16 amino acids. CDR1 is MNHEY and CDR2 is SVGAGI in the germline V gene. This CDR3 is CASSYSRITPGTEAFF. The CDR3 DNA sequence: TGTGCCAGCAGTTACTCGAGGATTACCCCCGGAACTGAAGCTTTCTTT.